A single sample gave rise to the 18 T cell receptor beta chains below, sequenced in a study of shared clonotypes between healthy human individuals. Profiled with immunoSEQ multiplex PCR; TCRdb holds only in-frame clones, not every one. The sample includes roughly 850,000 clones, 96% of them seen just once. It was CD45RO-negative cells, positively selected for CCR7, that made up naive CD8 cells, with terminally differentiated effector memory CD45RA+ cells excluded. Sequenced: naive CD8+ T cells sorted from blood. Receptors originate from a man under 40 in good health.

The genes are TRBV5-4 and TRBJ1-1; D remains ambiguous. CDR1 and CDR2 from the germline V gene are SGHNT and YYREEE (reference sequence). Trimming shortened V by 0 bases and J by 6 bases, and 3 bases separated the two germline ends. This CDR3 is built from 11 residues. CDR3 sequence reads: CASSLGAEAFF. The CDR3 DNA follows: TGTGCCAGCAGCTTGGGCGCTGAAGCTTTCTTT.

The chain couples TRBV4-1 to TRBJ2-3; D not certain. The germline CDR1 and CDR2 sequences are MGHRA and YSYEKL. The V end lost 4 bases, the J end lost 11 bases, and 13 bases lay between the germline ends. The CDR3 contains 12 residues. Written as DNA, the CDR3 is TGCGCCAGCAGCCCCGGCGGTGCGGTGCAGTATTTT. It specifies CASSPGGAVQYF.

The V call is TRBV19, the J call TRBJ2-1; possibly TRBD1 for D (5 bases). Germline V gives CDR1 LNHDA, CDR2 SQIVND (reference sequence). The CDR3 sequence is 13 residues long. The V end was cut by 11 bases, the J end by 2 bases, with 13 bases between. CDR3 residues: CASGLGTYNEQFF. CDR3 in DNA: TGTGCCTCAGGGTTGGGGACCTACAATGAGCAGTTCTTC. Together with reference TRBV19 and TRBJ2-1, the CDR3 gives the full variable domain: DGGITQSPKYLFRKEGQNVTLSCEQNLNHDAMYWYRQDPGQGLRLIYYSQIVNDFQKGDIAEGYSVSREKKESFPLTVTSAQKNPTAFYLCASGLGTYNEQFFGPGTRLTVL.

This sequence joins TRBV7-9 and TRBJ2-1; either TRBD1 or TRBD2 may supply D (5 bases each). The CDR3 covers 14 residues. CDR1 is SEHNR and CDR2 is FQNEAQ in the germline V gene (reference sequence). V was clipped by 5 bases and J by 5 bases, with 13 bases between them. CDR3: CASSVRGPDNEQFF. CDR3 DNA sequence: TGTGCCAGCAGCGTCCGGGGCCCCGACAATGAGCAGTTCTTC.

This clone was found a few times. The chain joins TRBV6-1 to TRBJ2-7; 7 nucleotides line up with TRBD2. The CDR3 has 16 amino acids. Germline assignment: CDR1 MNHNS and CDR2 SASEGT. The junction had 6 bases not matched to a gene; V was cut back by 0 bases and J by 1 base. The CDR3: CASSEAWRERSYEQYF. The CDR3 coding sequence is TGTGCCAGCAGTGAAGCGTGGCGGGAGAGGTCCTACGAGCAGTACTTC.

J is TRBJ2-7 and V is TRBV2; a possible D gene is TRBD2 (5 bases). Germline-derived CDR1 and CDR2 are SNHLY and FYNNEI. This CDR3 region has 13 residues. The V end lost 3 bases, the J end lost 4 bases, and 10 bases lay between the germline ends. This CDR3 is CASSDLGSYEQYF. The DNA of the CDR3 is TGTGCCAGCAGTGACCTGGGGAGTTACGAGCAGTACTTC.

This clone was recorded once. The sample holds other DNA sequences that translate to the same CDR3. Here the CDR3 DNA reads TGTGCCAGCGATGATTCCTACGAGCAGTACTTC. Translating gives CASDDSYEQYF. The chain recombines TRBV2 with TRBJ2-7, with D unresolved. The CDR3 extends over 11 amino acids. Trimming took 8 bases from V and 1 from J, leaving 6 bases between them. Per the germline V gene, CDR1 is SNHLY and CDR2 is FYNNEI.

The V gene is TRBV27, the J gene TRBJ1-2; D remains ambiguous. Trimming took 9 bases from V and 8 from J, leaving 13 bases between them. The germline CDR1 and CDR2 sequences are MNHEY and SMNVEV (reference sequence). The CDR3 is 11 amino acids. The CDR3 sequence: CASRRNGGYTF. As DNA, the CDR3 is TGTGCCAGTAGACGGAATGGGGGCTACACCTTC.

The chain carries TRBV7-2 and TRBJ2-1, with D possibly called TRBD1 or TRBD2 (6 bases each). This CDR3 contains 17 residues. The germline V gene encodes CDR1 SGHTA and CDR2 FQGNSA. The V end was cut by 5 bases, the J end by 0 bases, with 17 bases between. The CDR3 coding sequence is TGTGCCAGCAGCAAAGGGGGGAGGTACAGCTCCTACAATGAGCAGTTCTTC. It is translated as CASSKGGRYSSYNEQFF. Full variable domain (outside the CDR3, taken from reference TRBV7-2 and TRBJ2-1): GAGVSQSPSNKVTEKGKDVELRCDPISGHTALYWYRQSLGQGLEFLIYFQGNSAPDKSGLPSDRFSAERTGGSVSTLTIQRTQQEDSAVYLCASSKGGRYSSYNEQFFGPGTRLTVL.

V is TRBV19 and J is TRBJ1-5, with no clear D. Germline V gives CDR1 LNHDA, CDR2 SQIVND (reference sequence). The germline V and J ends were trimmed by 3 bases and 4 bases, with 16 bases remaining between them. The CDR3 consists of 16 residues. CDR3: CASSIPAGGGNQPQHF. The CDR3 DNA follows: TGTGCCAGTAGTATCCCAGCGGGAGGCGGGAATCAGCCCCAGCATTTT.

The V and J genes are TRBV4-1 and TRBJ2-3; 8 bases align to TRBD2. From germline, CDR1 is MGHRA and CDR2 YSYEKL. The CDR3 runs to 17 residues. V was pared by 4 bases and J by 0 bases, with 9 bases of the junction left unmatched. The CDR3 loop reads CASSPFQTSASTDTQYF. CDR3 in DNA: TGCGCCAGCAGCCCATTCCAGACTAGCGCTAGCACAGATACGCAGTATTTT.

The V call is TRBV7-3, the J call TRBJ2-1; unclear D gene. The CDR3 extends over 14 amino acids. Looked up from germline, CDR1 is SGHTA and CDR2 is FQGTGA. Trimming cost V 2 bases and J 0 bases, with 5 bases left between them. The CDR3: CASSLDSSYNEQFF. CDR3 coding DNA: TGTGCCAGCAGCTTAGATAGCTCCTACAATGAGCAGTTCTTC. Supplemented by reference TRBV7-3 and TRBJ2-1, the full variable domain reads GAGVSQTPSNKVTEKGKYVELRCDPISGHTALYWYRQSLGQGPEFLIYFQGTGAADDSGLPNDRFFAVRPEGSVSTLKIQRTERGDSAVYLCASSLDSSYNEQFFGPGTRLTVL.

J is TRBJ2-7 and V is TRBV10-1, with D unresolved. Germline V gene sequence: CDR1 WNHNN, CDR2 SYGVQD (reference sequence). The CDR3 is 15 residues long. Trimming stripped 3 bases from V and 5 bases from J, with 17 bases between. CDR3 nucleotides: TGCGCCAGCAGTGAAGTCGGCAGTTATTTCCACGAGCAGTACTTC. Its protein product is CASSEVGSYFHEQYF.

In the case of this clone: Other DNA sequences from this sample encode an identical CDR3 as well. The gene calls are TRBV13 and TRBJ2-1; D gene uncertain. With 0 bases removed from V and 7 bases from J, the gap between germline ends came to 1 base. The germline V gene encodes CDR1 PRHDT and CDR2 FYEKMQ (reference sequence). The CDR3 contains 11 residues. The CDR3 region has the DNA TGTGCCAGCAGCTTAGGTAATGAGCAGTTCTTC. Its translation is CASSLGNEQFF.

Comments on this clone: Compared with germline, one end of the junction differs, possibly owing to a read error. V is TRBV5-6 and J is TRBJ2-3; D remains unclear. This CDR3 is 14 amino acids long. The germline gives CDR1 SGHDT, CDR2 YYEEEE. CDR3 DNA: TGTGTCAGCAGCTTTACTCGGTCGACAGATACGCAGTATTTT. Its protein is CVSSFTRSTDTQYF.

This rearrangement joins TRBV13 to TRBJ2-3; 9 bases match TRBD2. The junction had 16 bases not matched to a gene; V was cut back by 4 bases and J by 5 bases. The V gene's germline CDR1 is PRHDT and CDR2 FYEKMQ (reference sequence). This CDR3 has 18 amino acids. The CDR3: CASSSRGAREGGQDTQYF. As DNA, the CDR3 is TGTGCCAGCAGCTCCCGGGGAGCGCGGGAGGGCGGACAAGATACGCAGTATTTT.

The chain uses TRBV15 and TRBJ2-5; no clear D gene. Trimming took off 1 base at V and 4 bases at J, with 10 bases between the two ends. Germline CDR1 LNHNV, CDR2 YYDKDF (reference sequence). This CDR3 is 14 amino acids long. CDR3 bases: TGTGCCACCAGCAGAGGTCTAGTGGGAGAGACCCAGTACTTC. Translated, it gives CATSRGLVGETQYF.

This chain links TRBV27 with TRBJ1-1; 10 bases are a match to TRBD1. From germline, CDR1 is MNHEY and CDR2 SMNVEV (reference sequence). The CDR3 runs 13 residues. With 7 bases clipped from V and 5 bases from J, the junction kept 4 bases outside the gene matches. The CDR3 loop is CASTGTGATEAFF. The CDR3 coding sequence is TGTGCCAGCACCGGGACAGGGGCGACTGAAGCTTTCTTT.